The source of this T cell receptor (beta chain) is a study of beta chain features in type 1 diabetes. Germline-derived CDR1 and CDR2 are MNHEY and SVGAGI. This CDR3 is 13 amino acids long. Losses at the gene ends were 10 bases for V and 0 bases for J; bases not matched to a gene: 4. Sequenced material consisted of expressed TCRB transcripts (all of the isolated RNA was reverse transcribed). Method: immunoSEQ multiplex PCR; TCRdb's copy keeps in-frame clones and lacks some. The sample carries about 140,000 clones, roughly 10% recorded once. The sequence was collected from a woman between 40 and 55 years old in good health. The sample taken for sequencing was central memory CD4+ T cells from blood. V gene TRBV6-5 combines with J gene TRBJ2-3; 7 nucleotides align to TRBD2. The CDR3 region has the DNA TGTGCCATCACGCGGGGGAGCACAGATACGCAGTATTTT. This codes for CAITRGSTDTQYF.